Following are 8 T cell receptor beta chains from one sample sequenced in a study of TIL therapy for anti-PD-1-resistant metastatic lung cancer. The time point denotes: pre-treatment sample, taken before nivolumab and TIL therapy. The immunoSEQ assay was v3. TCRdb keeps only in-frame clones here, not all; method: immunoSEQ multiplex PCR. The data show about 59,000 clones, with 73% seen just once and 1.8% held by the top ten. Sequencing was performed on blood, taken at baseline. These receptors were obtained from a person aged 25 to 85 with non-small cell lung cancer.

The chain is built from TRBV30 and TRBJ2-2; maybe TRBD1 (5 bases). Trimming removed 0 bases from V and 7 bases from J, with 15 bases in between. The length of the CDR3 is 15 residues. Germline V gene sequence: CDR1 GTSNPN, CDR2 SVGIG (reference sequence). CDR3 nucleotide sequence: TGTGCCTGGAGTGTGGTAGGGGAAGGTTTCGGGGAGCTGTTTTTT. It specifies CAWSVVGEGFGELFF.

This chain links TRBV4-3 with TRBJ2-3, with 9 bases lining up with TRBD1. Germline V gene data show CDR1 as LGHNA and CDR2 as YSLEER. Unmatched junction bases numbered 1, after V lost 0 bases and J lost 3 bases. The CDR3 covers 15 residues. The CDR3 bases are TGCGCCAGCAGCCAAGAAGGACAGGGGACAGATACGCAGTATTTT. Its translation is CASSQEGQGTDTQYF.

A few counts support this clone. V is TRBV5-1 and J is TRBJ2-3; D is perhaps TRBD1 or TRBD2 (5 bases each). The germline gives CDR1 SGHRS, CDR2 YFSETQ. V was pared by 2 bases and J by 8 bases, with 15 bases between. This CDR3 has 14 residues. CDR3 sequence reads: CASSFQGRGVTQYF. CDR3 DNA: TGCGCCAGCAGCTTCCAGGGCCGAGGGGTTACGCAGTATTTT.

The CDR3 nucleotides read TGTGCCAGCAGCAATCAGGGGCCAGATACGCAGTATTTT. This translates into CASSNQGPDTQYF. J is TRBJ2-3 and V is TRBV5-4; D is perhaps TRBD1 (6 bases). The CDR3 runs 13 residues. Trimming took off 4 bases at V and 4 bases at J, with 10 bases between the two ends. CDR1 SGHNT and CDR2 YYREEE come from the germline V gene (reference sequence).

The V call is TRBV9, the J call TRBJ1-1; tentatively, D is TRBD1 (6 bases). V was pared by 2 bases and J by 4 bases, with 18 bases between. The germline V gene has CDR1 SGDLS and CDR2 YYNGEE. The CDR3 sequence is 16 residues long. The CDR3 reads CASSVSGGGGATEAFF. The CDR3 nucleotides read TGTGCCAGCAGCGTTAGTGGAGGAGGGGGAGCCACTGAAGCTTTCTTT. The whole variable domain, filled in from reference TRBV9 and TRBJ1-1, reads DSGVTQTPKHLITATGQRVTLRCSPRSGDLSVYWYQQSLDQGLQFLIQYYNGEERAKGNILERFSAQQFPDLHSELNLSSLELGDSALYFCASSVSGGGGATEAFFGQGTRLTVV.

The chain links TRBV30 to TRBJ1-1, with D perhaps TRBD1 (5 bases). V was cut by 8 bases and J by 5 bases, with 18 bases left in between. There are 13 residues in the CDR3. Germline CDR1 GTSNPN, CDR2 SVGIG (reference sequence). CDR3 loop: CAGRSGPGTEAFF. In nucleotides, the CDR3 is TGTGCCGGAAGGTCGGGGCCGGGGACTGAAGCTTTCTTT.

The chain links TRBV6-5 to TRBJ2-5; 12 nucleotides line up with TRBD1. The CDR3 covers 15 residues. With 0 bases clipped from V and 5 bases from J, the junction kept 1 base outside the gene matches. CDR1 MNHEY and CDR2 SVGAGI come from the germline V gene. The CDR3 nucleotides read TGTGCCAGCAGTTACTCGGGGACAGGGGGCGAGACCCAGTACTTC. Its translation: CASSYSGTGGETQYF.

V usage is TRBV28 and J usage is TRBJ1-1; 10 nucleotides line up with TRBD1. The CDR3 consists of 14 residues. Germline V gives CDR1 MDHEN, CDR2 SYDVKM. The V and J ends lost 1 base and 10 bases, in that order; junction bases with no gene match: 6. CDR3 in amino acids: CASSLSLTGGGAFF. The CDR3 DNA follows: TGTGCCAGCAGTTTATCTCTGACAGGGGGCGGAGCTTTCTTT.